This TCR beta chain emerged from a study of low-dose radiotherapy and immunotherapy resistance in tumors. TRAV- and TRBV-specific primers were used for first-strand cDNA, which covered alpha and beta chains. It was with a constant-region primer and a V-primer adapter that TCRs were amplified over roughly 19 PCR cycles. In TCRdb, the reads were re-called with MiXCR into one record per CDR3 protein. The sample holds tens of thousands of distinct CDR3 sequences, 9.4% seen once. The germline gives CDR1 GTSNPN, CDR2 SVGIG (reference sequence). CDR3 size: 14 residues. V lost 2 bases, J lost 2 bases, and 13 bases lay in between. This clonotype was counted at least ten times. Time point specified: before trial treatment.

The clonotype was recovered from a male donor with prostate cancer. Sequenced here: PBMCs, sampled before treatment. The genes are TRBV30 and TRBJ2-7; perhaps TRBD1 as D (6 bases). Written as DNA, the CDR3 is TGTGCCTGGAGTAGGTTGTGGGGGCCCTACGAGCAGTACTTC. Its translation: CAWSRLWGPYEQYF. Full variable domain (rest looked up from reference TRBV30 and TRBJ2-7): SQTIHQWPATLVQPVGSPLSLECTVEGTSNPNLYWYRQAAGRGLQLLFYSVGIGQISSEVPQNLSASRPQDRQFILSSKKLLLSDSGFYLCAWSRLWGPYEQYFGPGTRLTVT.